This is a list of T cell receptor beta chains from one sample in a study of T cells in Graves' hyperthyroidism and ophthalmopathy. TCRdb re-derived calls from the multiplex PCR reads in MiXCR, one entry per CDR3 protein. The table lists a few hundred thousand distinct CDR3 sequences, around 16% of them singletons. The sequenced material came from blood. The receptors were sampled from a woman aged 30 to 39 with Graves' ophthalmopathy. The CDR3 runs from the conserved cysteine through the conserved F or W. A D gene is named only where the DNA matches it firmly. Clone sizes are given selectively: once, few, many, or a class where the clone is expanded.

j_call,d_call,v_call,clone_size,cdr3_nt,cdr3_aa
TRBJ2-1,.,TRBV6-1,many,TGTGCCAGCAGTTCCTCCGCTAGCGCCCAAGGGCAGTTCTTC,CASSSSASAQGQFF
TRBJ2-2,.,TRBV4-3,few,TGCGCCAGCAGCCAAAGTCTCAGGACCGAGAACACCGGGGAGCTGTTTTTT,CASSQSLRTENTGELFF
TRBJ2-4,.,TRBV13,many,TGTGCCAGCAGCGCCAGGGACTTAATGAGGGGGAACATTCAGTACTTC,CASSARDLMRGNIQYF
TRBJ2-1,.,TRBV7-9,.,TGTGCCAGCAGCCCTCGATCGGGAGTCTCCTACAATGAGCAGTTCTTC,CASSPRSGVSYNEQFF
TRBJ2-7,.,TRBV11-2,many,TGTGCCAGCAGCTTAAGGCAGGGGAGCTCCTACGAGCAGTACTTC,CASSLRQGSSYEQYF
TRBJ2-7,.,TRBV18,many,TGTGCCAGCTCTACCCAGGGCGCTGGGGACTACGAGCAGTACTTC,CASSTQGAGDYEQYF
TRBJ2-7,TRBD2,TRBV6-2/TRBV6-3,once,TGTGCCAGCAGTTACTGGCGGGAGGGAAACCCCTACGAGCAGTACTTC,CASSYWREGNPYEQYF
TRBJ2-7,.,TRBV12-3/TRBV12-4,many,TGTGCCAGCAGTGCCGCAGGGGAGCAGTACTTC,CASSAAGEQYF
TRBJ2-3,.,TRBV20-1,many,TGCAGTGCTAGATGGGGGCTAGCCCCAGATACGCAGTATTTT,CSARWGLAPDTQYF
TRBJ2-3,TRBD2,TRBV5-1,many,TGCGCCAGCAGCTTGAGAGGTCGCGGGAGGGGCACAGATACGCAGTATTTT,CASSLRGRGRGTDTQYF
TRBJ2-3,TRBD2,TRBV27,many,TGTGCCAGCAGCCAACTAGCGGGTTCAGATACGCAGTATTTT,CASSQLAGSDTQYF
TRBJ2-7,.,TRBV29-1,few,TGCAGCGTCCGCTGGAGTTACGAGCAGTACTTC,CSVRWSYEQYF
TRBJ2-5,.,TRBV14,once,TGTGCCAGCAGCCAACCTTCAGGGCACCAGTACTTC,CASSQPSGHQYF
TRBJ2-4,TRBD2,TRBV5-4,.,TGTGCCAGCAGCTTGGAGTTGGGAGGGGAGAACATTCAGTACTTC,CASSLELGGENIQYF
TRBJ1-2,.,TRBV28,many,TGTGCCAGCAGGGACAAACGGAGGGTCTATGGCTACACCTTC,CASRDKRRVYGYTF
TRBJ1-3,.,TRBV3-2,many,TGTGCCAGCAGTTACAGGGTTGGAAACACCATATATTTT,CASSYRVGNTIYF
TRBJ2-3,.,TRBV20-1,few,TGCAGTGCTACTCATCATGAGCAGTATTTT,CSATHHEQYF
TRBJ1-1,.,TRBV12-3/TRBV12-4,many,TGTGCCAGCACCCTCCTTTTCGGGCAGTCCCCAGCTTTCTTT,CASTLLFGQSPAFF
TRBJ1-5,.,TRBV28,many,TGTGCCAGCAGTTTAAACGAAACAGGGAACAATCAGCCCCAGCATTTT,CASSLNETGNNQPQHF
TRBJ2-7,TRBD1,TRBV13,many,TGTGCCAGCAGCCCATACAGGGGGCTTAACTACGAGCAGTACTTC,CASSPYRGLNYEQYF
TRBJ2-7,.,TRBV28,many,TGTGCCAGCAGTTTATTAGTCAACGAGCAGTACTTC,CASSLLVNEQYF
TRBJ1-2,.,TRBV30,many,TGTGCCTGGACAGGTGGCGGGTATGGCTACACCTTC,CAWTGGGYGYTF
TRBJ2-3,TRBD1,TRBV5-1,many,TGCGCCAGCAGGGGACAGGTGGAGGATACGCAGTATTTT,CASRGQVEDTQYF
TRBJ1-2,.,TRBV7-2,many,TGTGCCAGCAGCTCGAGGGGCACCTATGGCTACACCTTC,CASSSRGTYGYTF
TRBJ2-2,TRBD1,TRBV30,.,TGTGCCTGGGGGCCTGGGACAGGGGTTTCCGGGGAGCTGTTTTTT,CAWGPGTGVSGELFF